This T cell receptor (beta chain) was sequenced in a study of patients and donors after allogeneic stem cell transplantation. The CDR3 spans 14 residues. The germline V and J ends were trimmed by 0 bases and 8 bases, with 14 bases remaining between them. Germline V gene data show CDR1 as SGHRS and CDR2 as YFSETQ. In TCRdb, the RT-PCR reads were re-called with MiXCR into one record per CDR3 protein. The data hold over 350,000 distinct CDR3 sequences, with 16% observed a single time. The V call is TRBV5-1, the J call TRBJ1-2, with a tentative D call TRBD1 (6 bases). Sequenced material: blood, either unsorted or a sorted T cell fraction (not recorded which). The sequence was obtained from a human donor who was either an allogeneic HSCT recipient or a stem cell or donor lymphocyte infusion donor (not recorded which). It is not recorded whose cells these are; they may come from a transplant donor. The CDR3 region has the DNA TGCGCCAGCAGCTTGGAAAGGGGGTCGAGAGGCTACACCTTC. Its translation: CASSLERGSRGYTF.